The 24 T cell receptor beta chains reported below all come from one sample, sequenced in a study of vaccination effects on CD4 cells after COVID-19. Viral peptide pools were used in the ViraFEST assay to expand antigen-specific CD4+ T cells, and sequencing came afterward. Researchers isolated CD4+ T cells once approximately eleven days of culture had elapsed. Vaccinated recipients, who were negative for nucleocapsid antibodies, had no history of SARS-CoV-2 infection. TCRdb's table, derived via immunoSEQ multiplex PCR, lists solely in-frame clones and lacks some. The table has roughly 45,000 clones, just over 75% seen once. No antigen has been identified for these receptors. This specimen consisted of CD4+ T cells from PBMCs cultured with SARS-CoV-2 spike peptides, obtained before COVID-19 vaccination. Source of these receptors: a human donor who received a COVID-19 vaccine.

This chain uses TRBV7-3 with TRBJ2-1, with 14 bases identical to TRBD2. The CDR3 has 16 residues. The V and J ends lost 7 bases and 4 bases, in that order; junction bases with no gene match: 6. Per the germline V gene, CDR1 is SGHTA and CDR2 is FQGTGA. In DNA form, the CDR3 reads TGTGCCAGCACCCAGACTAGCGGGGGGGGTTACAATGAGCAGTTCTTC. Its protein product is CASTQTSGGGYNEQFF.

This clone was observed a few times. The V gene is TRBV6-5, the J gene TRBJ1-6, with 8 nucleotides matching TRBD1. The CDR3 runs to 14 residues. CDR1 and CDR2 from the germline V gene are MNHEY and SVGAGI. V shed 2 bases, J shed 6 bases, and the junction held 0 bases outside the gene matches. The DNA for the CDR3 is TGTGCCAGCAGTTACGACAGGGGTAATTCACCCCTCCACTTT. Its translation: CASSYDRGNSPLHF.

CDR3 in amino acids: CASSPNQGLFGYGYTF. The CDR3 coding sequence is TGCGCCAGCAGTCCTAACCAGGGGCTGTTCGGCTATGGCTACACCTTC. The chain has TRBV10-1 and TRBJ1-2, with D perhaps TRBD1 (6 bases). Germline CDR1 WNHNN, CDR2 SYGVQD (reference sequence). The CDR3 consists of 16 residues. V dropped 5 bases and J dropped 4 bases, with 20 bases sitting between them.

This sequence joins TRBV5-1 and TRBJ1-4; weak D call: TRBD1 (6 bases). The CDR3 spans 14 residues. The ends were cut back, 2 bases at V and 7 bases at J, with 12 bases in the middle. Germline V gene data show CDR1 as SGHRS and CDR2 as YFSETQ. CDR3 coding DNA: TGCGCCAGCAGCTTTAACGGGGGCGTTGAAAAACTGTTTTTT. Protein sequence: CASSFNGGVEKLFF.

The CDR3 here is CASSQDRGALAKNIQYF. The CDR3 bases are TGCGCCAGCAGCCAAGATAGGGGAGCATTAGCCAAAAACATTCAGTACTTC. This chain uses TRBV4-1 with TRBJ2-4; D might be TRBD1 or TRBD2, each matching 5 bases. Trimming pared 0 bases from V and 0 bases from J, leaving 12 bases between. The CDR3 length is 17 residues. Germline values: CDR1 MGHRA, CDR2 YSYEKL.

This chain connects TRBV7-2 to TRBJ2-5, with D possibly being TRBD1 (5 bases). V lost 1 base to trimming and J lost 3 bases, with 9 bases between them. CDR3 length equals 14 residues. Germline V gene sequence: CDR1 SGHTA, CDR2 FQGNSA. The CDR3 coding sequence is TGTGCCAGCAGCTTAGGCCCCAGGGAAGAGACCCAGTACTTC. Its protein product is CASSLGPREETQYF. Variable domain in full (rest from reference TRBV7-2 and TRBJ2-5): GAGVSQSPSNKVTEKGKDVELRCDPISGHTALYWYRQSLGQGLEFLIYFQGNSAPDKSGLPSDRFSAERTGGSVSTLTIQRTQQEDSAVYLCASSLGPREETQYFGPGTRLLVL.

This clone has only one observation. This chain joins TRBV19 and TRBJ1-3; 8 nucleotides line up with TRBD1. Per germline, CDR1 LNHDA and CDR2 SQIVND (reference sequence). There are 14 residues in the CDR3. The J segment lost 4 bases and the V segment lost 8 bases, leaving 7 bases of the junction unmatched. The CDR3 is CASVGRGQGNTIYF. In DNA, the CDR3 is TGTGCCAGTGTCGGCAGGGGGCAAGGAAACACCATATATTTT.

This sequence joins TRBV11-3 and TRBJ2-6; no clear D gene. CDR1 and CDR2 (germline): SGHNT, YENEEA. The CDR3 has 17 residues. V was trimmed by 4 bases and J by 0 bases, leaving 13 bases between them. The CDR3 region is CASSSEGSGSGANVLTF. The CDR3 DNA follows: TGTGCCAGCAGCTCCGAAGGGTCGGGCTCTGGGGCCAACGTCCTGACTTTC.

The gene calls are TRBV6-2 or TRBV6-3 and TRBJ1-1; D possibly corresponds to TRBD1 (5 bases). V dropped 7 bases and J dropped 10 bases, with 16 bases sitting between them. Germline V gives CDR1 MNHEY, CDR2 SVGEGT. This CDR3 has 12 amino acids. CDR3 DNA sequence: TGTGCCAGCACCCCTGGGGGGACTCGAGCTTTCTTT. This sequence encodes CASTPGGTRAFF.

The rearrangement uses TRBV19 and TRBJ1-5; maybe TRBD1 (5 bases). V gave up 4 bases and J gave up 6 bases, with 19 bases separating them. This CDR3 is built from 16 residues. Germline V gene lookup returns CDR1 LNHDA and CDR2 SQIVND (reference sequence). CDR3 DNA: TGTGCCAGTAGTAGCTGGGGAATGGGGACTGCTCAGCCCCAGCATTTT. This encodes CASSSWGMGTAQPQHF. Variable domain in full (rest from reference TRBV19 and TRBJ1-5): DGGITQSPKYLFRKEGQNVTLSCEQNLNHDAMYWYRQDPGQGLRLIYYSQIVNDFQKGDIAEGYSVSREKKESFPLTVTSAQKNPTAFYLCASSSWGMGTAQPQHFGDGTRLSIL.

This clone turned up a few times. The chain uses TRBV7-3 and TRBJ1-1; unclear D gene. The CDR3 has 13 amino acids. V gave up 3 bases and J gave up 5 bases, with 10 bases separating them. Germline CDR1 SGHTA, CDR2 FQGTGA. CDR3 nucleotides: TGTGCCAGCAGCTTGTCAAGGGAGACTGAAGCTTTCTTT. This sequence encodes CASSLSRETEAFF.

This clone was counted a single time. Relative to the germline gene, one junction end is altered; a read error may explain this. Other nucleotide sequences from this sample produce the same CDR3. The chain uses TRBV9 and TRBJ1-1; D call uncertain. The CDR3 is 15 residues long. The germline gives CDR1 SGDLS, CDR2 YYNGEE. CDR3 DNA sequence: TGTGCCAGCAGTGTAGATACGGGGATGAACACTGAAGCTTTCTTT. Encoded protein: CASSVDTGMNTEAFF. Full variable domain (remainder filled in from reference TRBV9 and TRBJ1-1): DSGVTQTPKHLITATGQRVTLRCSPRSGDLSVYWYQQSLDQGLQFLIQYYNGEERAKGNILERFSAQQFPDLHSELNLSSLELGDSALYFCASSVDTGMNTEAFFGQGTRLTVV.

This chain connects TRBV15 to TRBJ2-3, with 9 positions matching TRBD2. The ends lost 6 bases at V and 8 bases at J; junction bases unmatched: 9. The CDR3 totals 14 residues. Germline values: CDR1 LNHNV, CDR2 YYDKDF (reference sequence). The CDR3 bases are TGTGCCACCAGTCGGCGGGGGGGTTCATGTACGCAGTATTTT. This codes for CATSRRGGSCTQYF.

This CDR3 is CASMASGGGLETQYF. CDR3 nucleotides: TGTGCCAGCATGGCCAGCGGGGGAGGATTAGAGACCCAGTACTTC. The rearrangement links TRBV28 to TRBJ2-5, with 8 bases lining up with TRBD2. Germline CDR1 reads MDHEN; CDR2 reads SYDVKM. The CDR3 runs to 15 residues. J gave up 4 bases and V 7 bases, and 11 bases lay outside the gene matches. Complete variable domain (other parts from reference TRBV28 and TRBJ2-5): DVKVTQSSRYLVKRTGEKVFLECVQDMDHENMFWYRQDPGLGLRLIYFSYDVKMKEKGDIPEGYSVSREKKERFSLILESASTNQTSMYLCASMASGGGLETQYFGPGTRLLVL.

This chain joins TRBV5-1 and TRBJ2-2; 11 nucleotides agree with TRBD2. Germline V gene data show CDR1 as SGHRS and CDR2 as YFSETQ. The J segment lost 5 bases and the V segment lost 1 base, leaving 4 bases of the junction unmatched. The CDR3 contains 16 residues. The CDR3 protein is CASSLLAGGRTGELFF. CDR3 in DNA: TGCGCCAGCAGCTTGCTAGCGGGGGGCCGTACCGGGGAGCTGTTTTTT.

The chain has TRBV2 and TRBJ1-1; D remains ambiguous. Germline CDR1 is SNHLY and CDR2 is FYNNEI. This CDR3 is built from 14 residues. Between the trimmed V and J ends, which lost 3 bases and 4 bases, there was a span of 12 bases. CDR3 region: CASSDRTLSTEAFF. DNA of the CDR3: TGTGCCAGCAGTGACCGGACCCTAAGCACTGAAGCTTTCTTT.

The rearrangement joins TRBV6-4 to TRBJ2-1; D possibly corresponds to TRBD1 (6 bases). With 3 bases removed from V and 7 bases from J, the gap between germline ends came to 10 bases. Germline V gene lookup returns CDR1 MRHNA and CDR2 SNTAGT. The CDR3 is 13 residues long. CDR3 amino acids: CASSDTGWNEQFF. DNA for the CDR3: TGTGCCAGCAGTGATACAGGGTGGAATGAGCAGTTCTTC.

A few counts support this clone. The J gene is TRBJ1-1, the V gene TRBV27; unclear D gene. V shed 6 bases and J shed 5 bases, with 13 bases lying between them. CDR3 size: 13 residues. CDR1 and CDR2 from the germline V gene are MNHEY and SMNVEV (reference sequence). CDR3 nucleotide sequence: TGTGCCAGCAGCTCGGGTGAGGGAACTGAAGCTTTCTTT. Protein: CASSSGEGTEAFF.

V and J are TRBV2 and TRBJ1-6; 10 nucleotides match TRBD1. In germline, CDR1 is SNHLY, CDR2 FYNNEI. This CDR3 contains 15 residues. Trimming removed 7 bases from V and 7 bases from J; junction bases left unmatched: 7. The CDR3 here is CASILRDRGNSPLHF. CDR3 DNA: TGTGCCAGCATCCTAAGGGACAGGGGCAATTCACCCCTCCACTTT.

The chain recombines TRBV5-4 with TRBJ2-6, with D possibly being TRBD1 or TRBD2 (5 bases each). Germline CDR1 is SGHNT and CDR2 is YYREEE (reference sequence). The CDR3 contains 15 residues. V lost 3 bases to trimming and J lost 4 bases, with 11 bases between them. CDR3 amino acids: CASSSPGTGANVLTF. The CDR3 DNA is TGTGCCAGCAGCTCCCCAGGGACCGGGGCCAACGTCCTGACTTTC.

This clone was counted between two and nine times. This chain connects TRBV7-8 to TRBJ2-1, with D uncertain. The CDR3 extends over 14 amino acids. V gave up 5 bases and J gave up 8 bases, with 16 bases separating them. The germline CDR1 and CDR2 sequences are SGHVS and FQNEAQ. The CDR3 DNA reads as TGTGCCAGCAGCCTATCACGGGTAGCAGATGAGCAGTTCTTC. Translation gives CASSLSRVADEQFF.

This rearrangement joins TRBV4-1 to TRBJ1-4, with 8 positions matching TRBD1. Trimming at V came to 1 base and at J to 6 bases, leaving 13 bases not matched to a gene. The CDR3 is 18 amino acids. Germline V gives CDR1 MGHRA, CDR2 YSYEKL. The chain's CDR3 is CASSQGTGYGRGDEKLFF. CDR3 nucleotides: TGCGCCAGCAGCCAAGGGACAGGGTACGGTCGGGGAGATGAAAAACTGTTTTTT.

The genes are TRBV7-9 and TRBJ2-1, with 9 bases aligning to TRBD1. Germline trimming cut 5 bases from V and 5 bases from J; bases unmatched to any gene: 7. Germline V CDR1 and CDR2: SEHNR, FQNEAQ (reference sequence). The CDR3 totals 15 residues. The CDR3 loop is CASSPGTGSHNEQFF. Written as DNA, the CDR3 is TGTGCCAGCAGCCCAGGGACAGGGAGCCACAATGAGCAGTTCTTC.

This rearrangement joins TRBV5-1 to TRBJ2-1; TRBD1 agrees at 9 bases. Germline assignment: CDR1 SGHRS and CDR2 YFSETQ. With 4 bases clipped from V and 5 bases from J, the junction kept 7 bases outside the gene matches. The CDR3 is made up of 15 amino acids. This chain's CDR3 is CASSPGQGRNNEQFF. CDR3 nucleotides: TGCGCCAGCAGCCCGGGACAGGGTAGGAACAATGAGCAGTTCTTC.